This T cell receptor beta chain was captured in a study of naive and memory T cell subsets. Two oligonucleotides, mixed equimolar, formed the beta constant-region primer covering TRBC1 and TRBC2. MiXCR was run by TCRdb on the UMI-ligation and nested PCR reads, yielding one entry per CDR3 protein. The sample yields 81,000 or so distinct CDR3 sequences, more than 6.5% seen once. CDR3 length: 15 amino acids. Germline CDR1 and CDR2: SNHLY and FYNNEI. The table lists this clonotype with a count of one. A read error may produce the germline difference seen at one junction end. Alpha and beta libraries were amplified separately from the second PCR onward.

The sequenced material came from central memory CD4+ T cells from blood. The rearrangement joins TRBV2 to TRBJ2-2; D is unclear. This TCR came from a human donor in good health. The chain's CDR3 is CTSSVQSTNTGELFF. The DNA of the CDR3 is TGTACCAGCAGTGTTCAAAGTACCAACACCGGGGAGCTGTTTTTT. The full variable domain, in which reference TRBV2 and TRBJ2-2 provide the parts outside the CDR3, is EPEVTQTPSHQVTQMGQEVILRCVPISNHLYFYWYRQILGQKVEFLVSFYNNEISEKSEIFDDQFSVERPDGSNFTLKIRSTKLEDSAMYFCTSSVQSTNTGELFFGEGSRLTVL.